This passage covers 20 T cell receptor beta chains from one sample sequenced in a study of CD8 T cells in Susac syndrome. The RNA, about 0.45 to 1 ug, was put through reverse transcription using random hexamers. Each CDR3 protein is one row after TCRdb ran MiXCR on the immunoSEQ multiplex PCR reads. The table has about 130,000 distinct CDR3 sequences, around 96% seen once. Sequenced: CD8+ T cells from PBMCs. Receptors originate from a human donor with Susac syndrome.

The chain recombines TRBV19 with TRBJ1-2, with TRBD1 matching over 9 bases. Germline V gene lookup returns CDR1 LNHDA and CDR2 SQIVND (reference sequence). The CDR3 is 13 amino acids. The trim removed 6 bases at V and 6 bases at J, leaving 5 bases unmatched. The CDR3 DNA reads TGTGCCAGTAGCCAAACAGGGGGCGATGGCTACACCTTC. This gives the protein CASSQTGGDGYTF.

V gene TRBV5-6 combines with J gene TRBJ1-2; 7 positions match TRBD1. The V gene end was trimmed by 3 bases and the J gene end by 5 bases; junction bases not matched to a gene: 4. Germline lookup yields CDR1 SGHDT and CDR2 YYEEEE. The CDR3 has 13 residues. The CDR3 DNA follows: TGTGCCAGCAGCTCCGGACAGGATTATGGCTACACCTTC. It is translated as CASSSGQDYGYTF.

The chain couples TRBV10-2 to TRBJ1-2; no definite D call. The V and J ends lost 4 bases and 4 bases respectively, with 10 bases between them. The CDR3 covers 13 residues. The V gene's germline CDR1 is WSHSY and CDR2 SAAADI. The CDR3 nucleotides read TGCGCCAGCAGTGGAAACAGCCTCTATGGCTACACCTTC. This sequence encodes CASSGNSLYGYTF.

The CDR3 DNA reads TGTGCCAGTAGTAGATGGTCTCCCACAGATACGCAGTATTTT. It specifies CASSRWSPTDTQYF. The chain is built from TRBV19 and TRBJ2-3; unclear D gene. Trimming removed 4 bases from V and 2 bases from J, with 10 bases in between. Germline lookup yields CDR1 LNHDA and CDR2 SQIVND (reference sequence). The CDR3 extends over 14 amino acids.

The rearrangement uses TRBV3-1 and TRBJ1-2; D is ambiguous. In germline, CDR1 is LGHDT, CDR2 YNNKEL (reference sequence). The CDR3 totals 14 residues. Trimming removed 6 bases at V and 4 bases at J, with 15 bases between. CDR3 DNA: TGTGCCAGCAGGCCTGGCGGGTCGGGCTATGGCTACACCTTC. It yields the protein CASRPGGSGYGYTF.

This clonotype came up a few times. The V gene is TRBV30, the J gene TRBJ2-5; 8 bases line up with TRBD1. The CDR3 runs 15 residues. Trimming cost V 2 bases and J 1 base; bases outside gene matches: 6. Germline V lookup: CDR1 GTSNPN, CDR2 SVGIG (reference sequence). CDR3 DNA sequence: TGTGCCTGGAGTTCGGGACAGGCAATCCAAGAGACCCAGTACTTC. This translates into CAWSSGQAIQETQYF.

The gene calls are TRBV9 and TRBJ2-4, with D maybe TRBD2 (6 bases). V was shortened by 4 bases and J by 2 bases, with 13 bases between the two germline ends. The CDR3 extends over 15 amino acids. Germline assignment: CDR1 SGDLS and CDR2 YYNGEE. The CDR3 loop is CASSQVGGTKNIQYF. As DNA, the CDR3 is TGTGCCAGCAGCCAGGTGGGGGGTACCAAAAACATTCAGTACTTC.

CDR3 in amino acids: CSAGAGVTYEQYF. DNA of the CDR3: TGCAGTGCTGGGGCAGGGGTCACCTACGAGCAGTACTTC. This chain joins TRBV20-1 and TRBJ2-7; tentative D call: TRBD1 (6 bases). With 5 bases removed from V and 2 bases from J, the gap between germline ends came to 13 bases. The CDR3 totals 13 residues. The V gene's germline CDR1 is DFQATT and CDR2 SNEGSKA (reference sequence).

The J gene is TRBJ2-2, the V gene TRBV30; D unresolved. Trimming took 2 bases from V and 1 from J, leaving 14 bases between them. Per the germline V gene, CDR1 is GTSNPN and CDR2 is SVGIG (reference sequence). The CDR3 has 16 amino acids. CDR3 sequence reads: CAWSLMKYLNTGELFF. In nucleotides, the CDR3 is TGTGCCTGGAGTCTAATGAAGTATCTGAACACCGGGGAGCTGTTTTTT.

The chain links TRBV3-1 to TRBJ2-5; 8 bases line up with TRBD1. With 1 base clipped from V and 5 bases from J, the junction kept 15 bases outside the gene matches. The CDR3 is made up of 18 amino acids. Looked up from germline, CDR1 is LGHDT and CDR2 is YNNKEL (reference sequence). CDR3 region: CASSQGGQGTYLSETQYF. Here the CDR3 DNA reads TGTGCCAGCAGCCAAGGAGGACAGGGAACATACCTATCGGAGACCCAGTACTTC.

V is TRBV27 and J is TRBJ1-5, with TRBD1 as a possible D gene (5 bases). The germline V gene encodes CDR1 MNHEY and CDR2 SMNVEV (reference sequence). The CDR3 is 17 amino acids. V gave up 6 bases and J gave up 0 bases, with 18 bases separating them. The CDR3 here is CASRHLGTVNSNQPQHF. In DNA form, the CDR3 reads TGTGCCAGCAGACACCTCGGGACGGTGAATAGCAATCAGCCCCAGCATTTT.

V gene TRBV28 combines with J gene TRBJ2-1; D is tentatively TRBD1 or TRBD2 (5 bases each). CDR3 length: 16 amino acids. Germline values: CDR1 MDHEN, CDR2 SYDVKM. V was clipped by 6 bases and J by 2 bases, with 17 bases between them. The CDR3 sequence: CASSTLTGTAYNEQFF. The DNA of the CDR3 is TGTGCCAGCAGCACCCTAACCGGGACGGCCTACAATGAGCAGTTCTTC.

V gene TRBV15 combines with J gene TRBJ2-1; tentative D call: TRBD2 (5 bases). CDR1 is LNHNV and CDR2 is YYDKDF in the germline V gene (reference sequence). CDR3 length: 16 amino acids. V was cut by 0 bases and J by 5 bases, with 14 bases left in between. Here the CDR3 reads CATSRDGASRNNEQFF. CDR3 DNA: TGTGCCACCAGCAGAGATGGTGCTAGCAGAAACAATGAGCAGTTCTTC.

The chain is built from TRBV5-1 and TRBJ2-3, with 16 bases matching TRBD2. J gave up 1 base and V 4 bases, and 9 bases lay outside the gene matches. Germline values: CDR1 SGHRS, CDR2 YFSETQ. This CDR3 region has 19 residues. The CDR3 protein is CASSGGLAGGPFGTDTQYF. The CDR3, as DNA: TGCGCCAGCAGCGGGGGACTAGCGGGAGGGCCTTTTGGCACAGATACGCAGTATTTT. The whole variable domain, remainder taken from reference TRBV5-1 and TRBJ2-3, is KAGVTQTPRYLIKTRGQQVTLSCSPISGHRSVSWYQQTPGQGLQFLFEYFSETQRNKGNFPGRFSGRQFSNSRSEMNVSTLELGDSALYLCASSGGLAGGPFGTDTQYFGPGTRLTVL.

CDR3 bases: TGTGCCAGCAGCGTAGACAGGGGGCGAGACGAGCAGTACTTC. It specifies CASSVDRGRDEQYF. The V and J genes are TRBV9 and TRBJ2-7; 9 bases line up with TRBD1. CDR3 length: 14 residues. J gave up 5 bases and V 0 bases, and 3 bases lay outside the gene matches. CDR1 and CDR2 (germline): SGDLS, YYNGEE. The full variable domain, in which reference TRBV9 and TRBJ2-7 provide the parts outside the CDR3, is DSGVTQTPKHLITATGQRVTLRCSPRSGDLSVYWYQQSLDQGLQFLIQYYNGEERAKGNILERFSAQQFPDLHSELNLSSLELGDSALYFCASSVDRGRDEQYFGPGTRLTVT.

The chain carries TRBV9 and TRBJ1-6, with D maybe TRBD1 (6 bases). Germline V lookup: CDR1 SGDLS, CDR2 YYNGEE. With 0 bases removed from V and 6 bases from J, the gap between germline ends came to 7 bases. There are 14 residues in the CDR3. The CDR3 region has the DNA TGTGCCAGCAGCGTAGAGGGGGTTAATTCACCCCTCCACTTT. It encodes CASSVEGVNSPLHF.

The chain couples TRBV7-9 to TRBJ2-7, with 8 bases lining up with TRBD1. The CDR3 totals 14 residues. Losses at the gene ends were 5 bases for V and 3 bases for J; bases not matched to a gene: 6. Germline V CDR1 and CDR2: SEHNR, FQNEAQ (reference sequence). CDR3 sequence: CASSPGTGFYEQYF. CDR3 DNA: TGTGCCAGCAGCCCTGGGACAGGTTTCTACGAGCAGTACTTC. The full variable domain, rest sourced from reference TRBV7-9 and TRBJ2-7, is DTGVSQNPRHKITKRGQNVTFRCDPISEHNRLYWYRQTLGQGPEFLTYFQNEAQLEKSRLLSDRFSAERPKGSFSTLEIQRTEQGDSAMYLCASSPGTGFYEQYFGPGTRLTVT.

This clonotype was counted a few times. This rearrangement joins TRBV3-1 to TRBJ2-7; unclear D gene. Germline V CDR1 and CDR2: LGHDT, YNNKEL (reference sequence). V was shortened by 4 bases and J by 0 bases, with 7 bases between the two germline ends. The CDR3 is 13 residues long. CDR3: CASSPQSSYEQYF. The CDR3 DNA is TGTGCCAGCAGCCCACAGAGCTCCTACGAGCAGTACTTC.

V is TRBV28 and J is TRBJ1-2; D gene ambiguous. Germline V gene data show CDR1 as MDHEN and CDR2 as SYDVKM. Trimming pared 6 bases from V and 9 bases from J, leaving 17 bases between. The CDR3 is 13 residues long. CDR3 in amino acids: CASRSMDVNSYTF. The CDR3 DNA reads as TGTGCCAGCAGGTCAATGGACGTAAACAGCTACACCTTC.

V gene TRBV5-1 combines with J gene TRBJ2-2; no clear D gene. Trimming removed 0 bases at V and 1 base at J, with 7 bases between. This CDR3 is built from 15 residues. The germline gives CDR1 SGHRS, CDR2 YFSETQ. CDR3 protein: CASSLEQLNTGELFF. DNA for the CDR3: TGCGCCAGCAGCTTGGAACAGCTGAACACCGGGGAGCTGTTTTTT. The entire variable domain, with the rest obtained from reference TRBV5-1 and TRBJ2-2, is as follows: KAGVTQTPRYLIKTRGQQVTLSCSPISGHRSVSWYQQTPGQGLQFLFEYFSETQRNKGNFPGRFSGRQFSNSRSEMNVSTLELGDSALYLCASSLEQLNTGELFFGEGSRLTVL.